This T cell receptor (beta chain) was retrieved from a study of blood T cell repertoires in COVID-19. This table comes from immunoSEQ multiplex PCR, and its TCRdb copy is limited to in-frame clones, with some not included. The sample includes about 120,000 clones, over 75% of them seen just once. The germline V gene has CDR1 SGHRS and CDR2 YFSETQ. V was clipped by 1 base and J by 5 bases, with 9 bases between them. The CDR3 runs to 13 residues. This clone was seen once. The chain recombines TRBV5-1 with TRBJ1-1; D ambiguous. Source material: peripheral blood. The receptor was isolated from a woman of 80 years or more with acute or convalescent COVID-19. CDR3 in DNA: TGCGCCAGCAGCTTGCTGACGGGAACTGAAGCTTTCTTT. It translates to CASSLLTGTEAFF.